One sample yielded the 16 T cell receptor beta chains listed below, sequenced in a study of control samples from healthy donors and cancer patients. The data were produced by immunoSEQ multiplex PCR, yet TCRdb's version contains in-frame clones alone and is incomplete. The table lists around 190,000 clones, 90% of them singletons. Sequencing input: blood. These receptors originate from a woman aged 45 to 65 in good health.

The rearrangement links TRBV5-1 to TRBJ2-2; D possibly corresponds to TRBD2 (6 bases). CDR3 length equals 18 residues. Trimming removed 4 bases at V and 1 base at J, with 20 bases between. CDR1 SGHRS and CDR2 YFSETQ come from the germline V gene. CDR3: CASSPGLRSGGNTGELFF. CDR3 sequence (DNA): TGCGCCAGCAGCCCGGGACTGAGAAGTGGGGGGAACACCGGGGAGCTGTTTTTT.

J is TRBJ2-7 and V is TRBV9, with no clear D. The CDR3 has 14 residues. Germline V gene data show CDR1 as SGDLS and CDR2 as YYNGEE. Trimming pared 4 bases from V and 1 base from J, leaving 12 bases between. Here the CDR3 DNA reads TGTGCCAGCAGCCGCGACCTCGGGTCCTACGAGCAGTACTTC. It specifies CASSRDLGSYEQYF.

V usage is TRBV6-5 and J usage is TRBJ2-2; TRBD2 aligns across 10 bases. This CDR3 contains 15 residues. Per the germline V gene, CDR1 is MNHEY and CDR2 is SVGAGI. V lost 5 bases, J lost 6 bases, and 6 bases stayed unmatched. The CDR3 sequence is CASSRAGGVAGELFF. In nucleotides, the CDR3 is TGTGCCAGCAGTCGAGCGGGAGGGGTCGCCGGGGAGCTGTTTTTT.

This chain joins TRBV27 and TRBJ2-7; 13 positions match TRBD2. CDR1 is MNHEY, CDR2 SMNVEV, per germline (reference sequence). After removal of 8 bases from V and 4 bases from J, the junction contained 2 bases not matched to a gene. The CDR3 consists of 13 residues. CDR3: CASWTSGSYEQYF. In DNA form, the CDR3 reads TGTGCCAGCTGGACTAGCGGGAGTTACGAGCAGTACTTC.

The rearrangement joins TRBV28 to TRBJ2-7, with a possible D match to TRBD1 (5 bases). The V gene's germline CDR1 is MDHEN and CDR2 SYDVKM. V shed 8 bases and J shed 3 bases, with 11 bases lying between them. The CDR3 length is 12 residues. The CDR3 reads CASGPQGYEQYF. In nucleotides, the CDR3 is TGTGCCAGCGGTCCCCAGGGCTACGAGCAGTACTTC.

The chain employs TRBV12-3 or TRBV12-4 and TRBJ1-5; D uncertain. The V gene lost 3 bases and the J gene lost 6 bases, with 9 bases spanning the gap. This CDR3 region has 13 residues. CDR3: CASSFTESQPQHF. The DNA for the CDR3 is TGTGCCAGCAGTTTTACGGAGAGTCAGCCCCAGCATTTT.

V usage is TRBV6-5 and J usage is TRBJ1-1; 12 bases align to TRBD1. Germline values: CDR1 MNHEY, CDR2 SVGAGI. CDR3 length equals 15 residues. With 5 bases clipped from V and 4 bases from J, the junction kept 5 bases outside the gene matches. CDR3 in amino acids: CASSPGGQGATEAFF. CDR3 nucleotides: TGTGCCAGCAGTCCTGGGGGACAGGGGGCCACTGAAGCTTTCTTT.

The chain recombines TRBV10-2 with TRBJ1-2; 12 positions agree with TRBD1. CDR1 and CDR2 (germline): WSHSY, SAAADI. The CDR3 has 13 amino acids. V shed 8 bases and J 2 bases; nucleotides not matched to a gene: 0. The CDR3 DNA reads TGCGCCAGCGGGACAGGGGGCAACTATGGCTACACCTTC. It translates to CASGTGGNYGYTF.

The chain recombines TRBV4-1 with TRBJ1-3, with 7 bases identical to TRBD1. V dropped 0 bases and J dropped 0; count of bases not matched to a gene: 5. Germline CDR1 is MGHRA and CDR2 is YSYEKL. This CDR3 has 17 residues. The CDR3 loop reads CASSQEGQLFSGNTIYF. The CDR3 DNA reads TGCGCCAGCAGCCAAGAGGGACAGCTCTTCTCTGGAAACACCATATATTTT.

The J gene is TRBJ1-2, the V gene TRBV12-3 or TRBV12-4, with D uncertain. V dropped 5 bases and J dropped 8 bases, with 15 bases sitting between them. This CDR3 comprises 13 residues. The CDR3 spells CASSPPGLGGYTF. CDR3 nucleotides: TGTGCCAGCAGTCCGCCGGGATTGGGAGGCTACACCTTC.

The chain combines TRBV5-4 with TRBJ1-1; D gene uncertain. The V gene lost 1 base and the J gene lost 4 bases, with 8 bases spanning the gap. Germline CDR1 and CDR2: SGHNT and YYREEE (reference sequence). This CDR3 contains 13 residues. The CDR3: CASSLIEGTEAFF. The DNA for the CDR3 is TGTGCCAGCAGCTTGATTGAGGGCACTGAAGCTTTCTTT. The entire variable domain, with the rest obtained from reference TRBV5-4 and TRBJ1-1, is as follows: ETGVTQSPTHLIKTRGQQVTLRCSSQSGHNTVSWYQQALGQGPQFIFQYYREEENGRGNFPPRFSGLQFPNYSSELNVNALELDDSALYLCASSLIEGTEAFFGQGTRLTVV.

This sequence joins TRBV11-3 and TRBJ2-3, with D maybe TRBD1 (6 bases). There are 15 residues in the CDR3. Per germline, CDR1 SGHNT and CDR2 YENEEA. Trimming stripped 0 bases from V and 6 bases from J, with 13 bases between. The CDR3 loop reads CASSLEGAARDTQYF. The CDR3 DNA reads TGTGCCAGCAGCTTAGAGGGGGCCGCCCGGGATACGCAGTATTTT.

This clone has just one count. The chain has TRBV10-3 and TRBJ1-6, with a weak D call TRBD1 (6 bases). V dropped 0 bases and J dropped 8 bases, with 17 bases sitting between them. CDR1 is ENHRY, CDR2 SYGVKD, per germline. The CDR3 is 17 residues long. CDR3 in DNA: TGTGCCATCAGTGAGTCGAAGGGGGGGGGTCAGGATTCACCCCTCCACTTT. Protein: CAISESKGGGQDSPLHF.

This clone was picked up one time. The V gene is TRBV15, the J gene TRBJ1-3; D uncertain. Germline values: CDR1 LNHNV, CDR2 YYDKDF (reference sequence). V was clipped by 0 bases and J by 2 bases, with 17 bases between them. The CDR3 spans 18 residues. CDR3 in DNA: TGTGCCACCAGCAGAGATCGCTTGGGTACTAACACTGGAAACACCATATATTTT. The encoded protein is CATSRDRLGTNTGNTIYF. Supplemented by reference TRBV15 and TRBJ1-3, the full variable domain reads DAMVIQNPRYQVTQFGKPVTLSCSQTLNHNVMYWYQQKSSQAPKLLFHYYDKDFNNEADTPDNFQSRRPNTSFCFLDIRSPGLGDTAMYLCATSRDRLGTNTGNTIYFGEGSWLTVV.

The genes are TRBV19 and TRBJ1-5; D is undetermined. The ends were cut back, 3 bases at V and 5 bases at J, with 11 bases in the middle. This CDR3 region has 14 residues. Germline V lookup: CDR1 LNHDA, CDR2 SQIVND (reference sequence). The chain's CDR3 is CASSILGWDQPQHF. CDR3 bases: TGTGCCAGTAGTATTTTGGGGTGGGATCAGCCCCAGCATTTT.

This clone appeared once. This chain joins TRBV14 and TRBJ1-2; no firm D call. The CDR3 spans 11 residues. Germline-derived CDR1 and CDR2 are SGHDN and FVKESK. Trimming removed 1 base from V and 8 bases from J, with 5 bases in between. CDR3 in amino acids: CASSQVGGYTF. In DNA, the CDR3 is TGTGCCAGCAGCCAAGTTGGCGGCTACACCTTC.